These T cell receptor beta chains were read from a single sample in a study of regulatory T cells in long-lasting Graves disease. Each CDR3 protein is one row after TCRdb ran MiXCR on the multiplex PCR reads. The data hold 440,000 or so distinct CDR3 sequences, with 16% observed a single time. These data were likewise used in another study, on T cells in Graves' hyperthyroidism and ophthalmopathy.

The material was peripheral blood mononuclear cells (PBMCs), obtained at new diagnosis, from a patient treated with antithyroid drugs. These receptors were taken from a woman between 25 and 40 years old with Graves disease. Both conserved end residues are part of each CDR3. D genes are given only for firm matches. Clone size is stated in some rows and not others, as once, few, many or a class when expanded.

j_call | d_call | v_call | clone_size | cdr3_aa | cdr3_nt
TRBJ1-4 | NA | TRBV15 | many | CATSRGQGRVEKLFF | TGTGCCACCAGCAGAGGACAAGGACGGGTTGAAAAACTGTTTTTT
TRBJ2-1 | NA | TRBV6-2/TRBV6-3 | once | CAGSSGSGDEQFF | TGTGCCGGCAGTTCTGGGTCTGGGGATGAGCAGTTCTTC
TRBJ2-2 | TRBD2 | TRBV9 | NA | CASSPYASGAGELFF | TGTGCCAGCAGCCCTTACGCTAGCGGGGCGGGGGAGCTGTTTTTT
TRBJ2-1 | TRBD2 | TRBV20-1 | many | CSARASGNEQFF | TGCAGTGCTAGGGCTAGCGGAAATGAGCAGTTCTTC
TRBJ2-7 | NA | TRBV6-1 | few | CASRPPERHYEQYF | TGTGCCAGCAGACCGCCCGAACGGCATTACGAGCAGTACTTC
TRBJ2-7 | TRBD2 | TRBV12-3/TRBV12-4 | many | CASSLDGLASKNEQYF | TGTGCCAGCAGTTTAGATGGACTAGCGTCTAAGAACGAGCAGTACTTC
TRBJ1-2 | NA | TRBV7-2 | many | CASSLAAGGQQGGYTF | TGTGCCAGCAGCTTAGCGGCCGGGGGGCAGCAAGGAGGCTACACCTTC
TRBJ1-5 | NA | TRBV4-3 | NA | CASSQDLSGYNQPQHF | TGCGCCAGCAGCCAAGACCTGTCAGGTTACAATCAGCCCCAGCATTTT
TRBJ2-2 | NA | TRBV10-3 | NA | CAISERLAHTGELFF | TGTGCCATCAGTGAGAGGCTAGCTCACACCGGGGAGCTGTTTTTT
TRBJ2-1 | TRBD2 | TRBV30 | many | CAWKSSGSPYNEQFF | TGTGCCTGGAAATCCAGCGGGAGTCCCTACAATGAGCAGTTCTTC
TRBJ2-2 | NA | TRBV27 | NA | CASSSPRGPNTGELFF | TGTGCCAGCAGTTCCCCTCGGGGGCCGAACACCGGGGAGCTGTTTTTT
TRBJ2-7 | TRBD2 | TRBV19 | NA | CASSTRAGGPLEQYF | TGTGCCAGTAGTACTCGAGCGGGAGGGCCTTTGGAGCAGTACTTC
TRBJ1-5 | NA | TRBV7-8 | many | CASSLDLFTGNQPQHF | TGTGCCAGCAGCTTGGATCTTTTTACAGGAAATCAGCCCCAGCATTTT
TRBJ2-7 | NA | TRBV11-2 | many | CASSPEVGGQYF | TGTGCCAGCAGCCCAGAGGTAGGGGGACAGTACTTC
TRBJ2-5 | NA | TRBV28 | many | CASSLWSGAQEETQYF | TGTGCCAGCAGTTTATGGTCCGGGGCCCAGGAAGAGACCCAGTACTTC
TRBJ2-1 | TRBD2 | TRBV3-1 | NA | CASSQEGGTSRDEQFF | TGTGCCAGCAGCCAAGAAGGCGGGACTAGCCGAGATGAGCAGTTCTTC
TRBJ2-5 | TRBD2 | TRBV5-4 | few | CASSLRTSPGETQYF | TGTGCCAGCAGCTTGAGGACTAGTCCAGGGGAGACCCAGTACTTC
TRBJ2-5 | NA | TRBV7-2 | NA | CASTRPGVETQYF | TGTGCCAGTACTCGTCCAGGGGTAGAGACCCAGTACTTC
TRBJ2-7 | NA | TRBV9 | NA | CASSHPGAHEQYF | TGTGCCAGCAGCCACCCCGGCGCCCACGAGCAGTACTTC
TRBJ2-7 | NA | TRBV7-9 | few | CASSFFLGVNYEQYF | TGTGCCAGCAGCTTTTTCCTCGGTGTTAACTACGAGCAGTACTTC
TRBJ1-1 | NA | TRBV5-1 | many | CASTRGVPNTEAFF | TGCGCCAGCACCCGGGGGGTGCCGAACACTGAAGCTTTCTTT
TRBJ1-5 | NA | TRBV6-2/TRBV6-3 | many | CASREISNQPQHF | TGTGCCAGCAGAGAAATCAGCAATCAGCCCCAGCATTTT
TRBJ2-5 | TRBD1 | TRBV5-1 | NA | CASSLGDRGTEETQYF | TGCGCCAGCAGCTTGGGGGACAGGGGTACCGAAGAGACCCAGTACTTC
TRBJ2-5 | NA | TRBV7-9 | many | CASSLKSEPYF | TGTGCCAGCAGCTTAAAGTCTGAACCGTACTTC
TRBJ2-5 | TRBD2 | TRBV12-3/TRBV12-4 | many | CASSGWEGKETQYF | TGTGCCAGCAGTGGGTGGGAGGGAAAAGAGACCCAGTACTTC
TRBJ2-7 | NA | TRBV4-3 | NA | CASSQDWTQSYYEQYF | TGCGCCAGCAGCCAAGATTGGACCCAATCGTATTACGAGCAGTACTTC
TRBJ2-3 | TRBD2 | TRBV29-1 | few | CSSLERRETDTQYF | TGCAGCTCCTTGGAGAGGCGGGAGACAGATACGCAGTATTTT
TRBJ2-4 | NA | TRBV5-1 | many | CASSAGPQRDIQYF | TGCGCCAGCAGCGCAGGACCTCAGAGGGACATTCAGTACTTC
TRBJ2-5 | TRBD2 | TRBV27 | NA | CASSLAEGETQYF | TGTGCCAGCAGTCTAGCGGAGGGGGAGACCCAGTACTTC
TRBJ1-4 | TRBD1 | TRBV2 | few | CASSSRTGAGEKLFF | TGTGCCAGCAGTTCCCGGACAGGGGCGGGGGAAAAACTGTTTTTT
TRBJ2-7 | NA | TRBV4-3 | many | CASSQGETGYEQYF | TGCGCCAGCAGCCAAGGAGAGACAGGCTACGAGCAGTACTTC
TRBJ2-1 | TRBD2 | TRBV2 | NA | CASSPNLAGGPSEQFF | TGTGCCAGCAGTCCCAATCTAGCGGGAGGGCCGAGTGAGCAGTTCTTC
TRBJ1-1 | TRBD1 | TRBV18 | many | CASSIGTGSTEAFF | TGTGCCAGCTCAATCGGGACAGGGTCCACTGAAGCTTTCTTT
TRBJ2-5 | NA | TRBV28 | many | CASSLFQDQETQYF | TGTGCCAGCAGTTTATTCCAGGACCAAGAGACCCAGTACTTC
TRBJ2-7 | NA | TRBV11-2 | many | CASTDLDIYEQYF | TGTGCCAGCACCGACCTGGATATCTACGAGCAGTACTTC
TRBJ1-5 | NA | TRBV19 | few | CASSSFFWHNQPQHF | TGTGCCAGTAGCTCTTTTTTTTGGCACAATCAGCCCCAGCATTTT
TRBJ1-1 | NA | TRBV7-8 | few | CASSGSGWNTEAFF | TGTGCCAGCAGCGGGTCGGGGTGGAACACTGAAGCTTTCTTT
TRBJ2-3 | NA | TRBV6-2/TRBV6-3 | once | CASRPRRSKDTQYF | TGTGCCAGCAGACCAAGGAGGAGTAAAGATACGCAGTATTTT
TRBJ2-7 | NA | TRBV12-3/TRBV12-4 | many | CASSFGGASSYEQYF | TGTGCCAGCAGTTTTGGGGGGGCGTCCTCCTACGAGCAGTACTTC
TRBJ2-3 | TRBD1 | TRBV11-3 | many | CASSGQGSTDTQYF | TGTGCCAGCAGCGGACAGGGGAGCACAGATACGCAGTATTTT
TRBJ2-2 | TRBD2 | TRBV20-1 | many | CSAPGTSGSSGELFF | TGCAGTGCCCCCGGGACTAGCGGGAGCTCTGGGGAGCTGTTTTTT
TRBJ1-4 | TRBD1 | TRBV11-2 | few | CASSLVLGTATNEKLFF | TGTGCCAGCAGCTTAGTATTAGGGACAGCAACTAATGAAAAACTGTTTTTT
TRBJ2-5 | NA | TRBV2 | many | CATRSEETQYF | TGTGCCACCCGTAGTGAAGAGACCCAGTACTTC
TRBJ2-1 | NA | TRBV27 | many | CASSRRTSYNEQFF | TGTGCCAGCAGTCGCCGAACTTCGTACAATGAGCAGTTCTTC
TRBJ1-1 | NA | TRBV30 | many | CALWSGTEAFF | TGTGCCTTATGGTCGGGGACTGAAGCTTTCTTT
TRBJ2-3 | TRBD1 | TRBV29-1 | few | CSVRQGARDTQYF | TGCAGCGTTCGCCAGGGGGCAAGAGATACGCAGTATTTT
TRBJ2-1 | NA | TRBV20-1 | many | CSARGPISSYNEQFF | TGCAGTGCTAGAGGTCCGATTAGCTCCTACAATGAGCAGTTCTTC
TRBJ2-1 | TRBD2 | TRBV20-1 | many | CSARLYREGMVYNEQFF | TGCAGTGCTAGATTATACCGGGAGGGGATGGTCTACAATGAGCAGTTCTTC
TRBJ2-7 | NA | TRBV29-1 | many | CSVARDISYEQYF | TGCAGCGTCGCGAGGGACATCTCCTACGAGCAGTACTTC